This is a list of T cell receptor beta chains from one sample in a study of yellow fever vaccine responses in identical twins. MiXCR, applied by TCRdb to the RT-PCR reads, yields one record per CDR3 protein. The table lists approximately 1,500 distinct CDR3 sequences, 70% to 85% of them singletons. The material was T cells from blood (PBMCs), unsorted or a sorted subset (not recorded which), obtained before or after yellow fever vaccination (not recorded which). The source of these receptors is a female donor who received the yellow fever vaccine. CDR3s include the opening cysteine and the closing phenylalanine or tryptophan. Fields, in order: V gene, clone size, J gene, D gene, CDR3 length, CDR3 protein, CDR3 DNA. D genes are given only for firm matches. Expanded clones get a size class; other rows say once, few or many, or leave the size out.

TRBV4-3	once	TRBJ2-3	-	14	CASSQVGAGDTQYF	TGCGCCAGCAGCCAAGTGGGAGCAGGAGATACGCAGTATTTT
TRBV11-3	-	TRBJ2-1	TRBD1	13	CASSWGQYNEQFF	TGTGCCAGCAGCTGGGGACAGTACAATGAGCAGTTCTTC
TRBV6-1	-	TRBJ2-5	TRBD1	15	CASILGGQAGETQYF	TGTGCCAGCATCCTTGGGGGACAGGCGGGCGAGACCCAGTACTTC
TRBV10-3	-	TRBJ2-1	-	14	CAISEASSYNEQFF	TGTGCCATCAGTGAGGCAAGCTCCTACAATGAGCAGTTCTTC
TRBV7-9	-	TRBJ2-5	-	15	CASSLALGLEETQYF	TGTGCCAGCAGCTTAGCGCTGGGGCTGGAAGAGACCCAGTACTTC
TRBV4-2	-	TRBJ2-1	-	15	CASSQEVGRYNEQFF	TGTGCCAGCAGCCAAGAGGTGGGCCGCTACAATGAGCAGTTCTTC
TRBV11-1	-	TRBJ1-1	-	11	CASSLNTEAFF	TGTGCCAGCAGCCTGAACACTGAAGCTTTCTTT
TRBV30	-	TRBJ1-2	-	11	CAWSRDVGYTF	TGTGCCTGGTCCCGGGACGTCGGCTACACCTTC
TRBV11-1	once	TRBJ2-1	TRBD1	13	CASSRLGGAEQFF	TGTGCCAGCAGCAGATTAGGGGGCGCCGAGCAGTTCTTC
TRBV11-1	-	TRBJ2-3	-	13	CASSLLAPDTQYF	TGTGCCAGCAGCTTACTAGCTCCAGATACGCAGTATTTT
TRBV11-1	once	TRBJ2-3	TRBD2	15	CASSFLAGGADTQYF	TGTGCCAGCAGCTTCCTAGCGGGTGGGGCGGATACGCAGTATTTT
TRBV15	-	TRBJ1-2	TRBD1	15	CATSVDRGGNYGYTF	TGTGCCACCAGCGTCGACAGGGGTGGGAACTATGGCTACACCTTC
TRBV24-1	-	TRBJ2-1	-	12	CATSESNNEQFF	TGTGCCACCAGTGAAAGTAACAATGAGCAGTTCTTC
TRBV10-3	-	TRBJ2-2	-	11	CAMQDTGELFF	TGTGCCATGCAAGACACCGGGGAGCTGTTTTTT
TRBV19	-	TRBJ2-2	TRBD1	12	CASGQGAGELFF	TGTGCCAGTGGACAGGGGGCCGGGGAGCTGTTTTTT
TRBV29-1	once	TRBJ1-5	-	12	CSVRDGNQPQHF	TGCAGCGTCCGGGACGGCAATCAGCCCCAGCATTTT
TRBV4-3	-	TRBJ2-1	-	18	CASSQDFNRDPPYNEQFF	TGCGCCAGCAGCCAAGATTTCAATAGGGACCCCCCTTACAATGAGCAGTTCTTC
TRBV4-2	-	TRBJ2-3	TRBD2	13	CASSQGLADTQYF	TGTGCCAGCAGCCAGGGACTAGCAGATACGCAGTATTTT
TRBV4-3	-	TRBJ2-6	-	19	CASSQDRAGAASGANVLTF	TGCGCCAGCAGCCAAGATAGGGCAGGGGCGGCGTCCGGGGCCAACGTCCTGACTTTC
TRBV18	-	TRBJ2-7	-	14	CASSLRTLANEQYF	TGTGCCAGCTCACTACGAACACTAGCTAACGAGCAGTACTTC
TRBV11-1	-	TRBJ2-5	-	13	CASSLVREETQYF	TGTGCCAGCAGCTTAGTACGAGAAGAGACCCAGTACTTC
TRBV30	-	TRBJ1-1	-	16	CAWSIWGRGGNTEAFF	TGTGCCTGGAGTATTTGGGGTCGTGGGGGGAACACTGAAGCTTTCTTT
TRBV19	-	TRBJ1-3	TRBD1	17	CASRAQGTGKTGNTIYF	TGTGCCAGTAGAGCCCAGGGGACAGGGAAAACTGGAAACACCATATATTTT
TRBV25-1	-	TRBJ1-1	-	13	CASSETENTEAFF	TGTGCCAGCAGTGAGACAGAAAACACTGAAGCTTTCTTT
TRBV4-1	-	TRBJ2-7	TRBD1	15	CASSLQKGAPYEQYF	TGCGCCAGCAGCCTTCAAAAGGGGGCTCCCTACGAGCAGTACTTC
TRBV4-1	-	TRBJ2-1	TRBD2	16	CASSPGTRGPYNEQFF	TGCGCCAGCAGCCCAGGGACTAGAGGGCCCTACAATGAGCAGTTCTTC
TRBV10-3	large	TRBJ1-1	TRBD1	14	CAISSGTGVTEAFF	TGTGCCATCTCGTCCGGGACAGGGGTCACTGAAGCTTTCTTT
TRBV6-5	-	TRBJ2-1	TRBD2	17	CASSYYGTSGSYNEQFF	TGTGCCAGCAGTTACTACGGAACTAGCGGATCCTACAATGAGCAGTTCTTC
TRBV10-1	-	TRBJ1-1	-	14	CASSDGGMNTEAFF	TGCGCCAGCAGTGACGGGGGGATGAACACTGAAGCTTTCTTT